The 28 T cell receptor beta chains listed next were all sequenced from one sample in a study of naive and memory T cell subsets. Two oligonucleotides, mixed equimolar, formed the beta constant-region primer covering TRBC1 and TRBC2. TCRdb re-called the UMI-ligation and nested PCR reads with MiXCR, one entry per CDR3 protein. The repertoire consists of 130,000 to 150,000 distinct CDR3 sequences, with 17% occurring once and the leading ten covering about 0.13%. Sequenced: naive CD4+ T cells from blood. The receptors come from a human donor in good health.

This clonotype was seen only a few times. V and J are TRBV4-1 and TRBJ2-7; 7 nucleotides match TRBD2. CDR1 is MGHRA, CDR2 YSYEKL, per germline. The CDR3 covers 16 residues. V trimming: 1 base; J trimming: 5 bases; junction bases outside the gene matches: 11. The CDR3 is CASSQVGGGRLDEQYF. CDR3 DNA sequence: TGCGCCAGCAGCCAAGTCGGTGGCGGGAGACTCGACGAGCAGTACTTC.

This clonotype has only a few counts. V is TRBV12-3 or TRBV12-4 and J is TRBJ2-5; 11 positions match TRBD1. After removal of 6 bases from V and 5 bases from J, the junction contained 5 bases not matched to a gene. CDR3 size: 14 residues. In nucleotides, the CDR3 is TGTGCCAGCAGACGGGGACAGGGGGATGAGACCCAGTACTTC. It encodes CASRRGQGDETQYF.

The sample holds a few counts of this clonotype. The V call is TRBV12-3 or TRBV12-4, the J call TRBJ2-1; 14 positions match TRBD2. This CDR3 comprises 14 residues. The junction had 4 bases not matched to a gene; V was cut back by 6 bases and J by 9 bases. CDR3 sequence (DNA): TGTGCCAGCAGGCGGACTAGCGGGAGGCCTGAGCAGTTCTTC. Translated: CASRRTSGRPEQFF.

The gene calls are TRBV10-1 and TRBJ2-2; D is possibly TRBD1 or TRBD2 (6 bases each). The CDR3 runs to 15 residues. Trimming shortened V by 3 bases and J by 4 bases, and 12 bases separated the two germline ends. Germline V lookup: CDR1 WNHNN, CDR2 SYGVQD (reference sequence). As DNA, the CDR3 is TGCGCCAGCAGTGATTGGGGGGCAAGCACCGGGGAGCTGTTTTTT. This sequence encodes CASSDWGASTGELFF.

The chain joins TRBV4-1 to TRBJ2-6, with a tentative D call TRBD1 (8 bases). In germline, CDR1 is MGHRA, CDR2 YSYEKL. V was trimmed by 1 base and J by 1 base, leaving 20 bases between them. The CDR3 has 20 residues. CDR3 amino acids: CASSQVRSGQGGSGANVLTF. CDR3 coding DNA: TGCGCCAGCAGCCAAGTACGGAGTGGACAGGGAGGGTCTGGGGCCAACGTCCTGACTTTC.

This clonotype was found a few times. The chain recombines TRBV19 with TRBJ2-2; 12 nucleotides line up with TRBD2. The germline V gene encodes CDR1 LNHDA and CDR2 SQIVND (reference sequence). Trimming at V came to 5 bases and at J to 1 base, leaving 5 bases not matched to a gene. CDR3 size: 17 residues. Written as DNA, the CDR3 is TGTGCCAGTAGTCTTAAGACTAGCGGGGGGAACACCGGGGAGCTGTTTTTT. Translated, it gives CASSLKTSGGNTGELFF.

The rearrangement joins TRBV12-3 or TRBV12-4 to TRBJ1-2, with TRBD1 matching over 7 bases. The J segment lost 7 bases and the V segment lost 3 bases, leaving 11 bases of the junction unmatched. The CDR3 runs 15 residues. The DNA of the CDR3 is TGTGCCAGCAGTTTTCTAGCAGGGGGAGCCGGTGGCTACACCTTC. Translated, it gives CASSFLAGGAGGYTF.

V is TRBV10-3 and J is TRBJ2-3; the D gene is possibly TRBD1 (6 bases). This CDR3 region has 13 residues. The V gene's germline CDR1 is ENHRY and CDR2 SYGVKD. Trimming pared 4 bases from V and 6 bases from J, leaving 11 bases between. The CDR3 DNA sequence: TGTGCCATCAGTGCACAGAGGGGGGATACGCAGTATTTT. Translated, it gives CAISAQRGDTQYF.

CDR3 bases: TGTGCCAGCAGCCCCCAAGCGGGCCTAGCCAATGAGCAGTTCTTC. This gives the protein CASSPQAGLANEQFF. The chain is built from TRBV3-1 and TRBJ2-1; D is possibly TRBD2 (6 bases). CDR1 is LGHDT and CDR2 is YNNKEL in the germline V gene (reference sequence). V was pared by 4 bases and J by 6 bases, with 16 bases between. This CDR3 has 15 residues.

The chain couples TRBV29-1 to TRBJ1-2; the D is unclear. The V gene lost 4 bases and the J gene lost 3 bases, with 12 bases spanning the gap. This CDR3 is 13 amino acids long. CDR1 and CDR2 from the germline V gene are SQVTM and ANQGSEA. This CDR3 is CSVVDGDYYGYTF. CDR3 DNA sequence: TGCAGCGTTGTGGACGGTGATTACTATGGCTACACCTTC.

The rearrangement uses TRBV7-9 and TRBJ1-4; TRBD1 aligns across 9 bases. The J segment lost 4 bases and the V segment lost 4 bases, leaving 10 bases of the junction unmatched. There are 17 residues in the CDR3. Germline V gene sequence: CDR1 SEHNR, CDR2 FQNEAQ (reference sequence). CDR3 sequence: CASSSSGTGLLNEKLFF. In DNA, the CDR3 is TGTGCCAGCAGCTCCTCCGGGACAGGGCTCCTTAATGAAAAACTGTTTTTT.

Only a few counts were recorded for this clonotype. This chain joins TRBV6-5 and TRBJ2-3; 10 positions agree with TRBD1. The J segment lost 3 bases and the V segment lost 4 bases, leaving 4 bases of the junction unmatched. Per the germline V gene, CDR1 is MNHEY and CDR2 is SVGAGI. The CDR3 length is 15 residues. This CDR3 reads CASSSWTGGTDTQYF. Here the CDR3 DNA reads TGTGCCAGCAGTTCCTGGACAGGGGGGACAGATACGCAGTATTTT.

This clonotype occurred many times. V is TRBV20-1 and J is TRBJ2-7; the match to TRBD2 covers 9 bases. V gave up 0 bases and J gave up 6 bases; unmatched junction bases: 6. The CDR3 spans 14 residues. The germline gives CDR1 DFQATT, CDR2 SNEGSKA (reference sequence). DNA for the CDR3: TGCAGTGCTAGAGACGGAGCGGGAGGAGGCGAGCAGTACTTC. Translation: CSARDGAGGGEQYF.

J is TRBJ1-6 and V is TRBV7-2; D remains unclear. Trimming removed 1 base from V and 7 bases from J, with 8 bases in between. Germline V gene data show CDR1 as SGHTA and CDR2 as FQGNSA. CDR3 length equals 14 residues. The CDR3 region has the DNA TGTGCCAGCAGCTTAGAGTATTTCAATTCACCCCTCCACTTT. Translating gives CASSLEYFNSPLHF.

The chain links TRBV6-5 to TRBJ1-1; TRBD1 matches at 7 bases. The V gene end was trimmed by 8 bases and the J gene end by 10 bases; junction bases not matched to a gene: 7. From germline, CDR1 is MNHEY and CDR2 SVGAGI. This CDR3 is 11 amino acids long. CDR3 in amino acids: CASWRDRSAFF. CDR3 DNA: TGTGCCAGCTGGAGGGACAGATCAGCTTTCTTT.

V usage is TRBV19 and J usage is TRBJ2-7, with TRBD2 matching 8 bases. Germline lookup yields CDR1 LNHDA and CDR2 SQIVND (reference sequence). The trim removed 1 base at V and 3 bases at J, leaving 5 bases unmatched. The CDR3 covers 15 residues. In DNA, the CDR3 is TGTGCCAGTAGTATAGTTGGAACTAGCGGCTACGAGCAGTACTTC. Protein: CASSIVGTSGYEQYF.

This clonotype has just a few counts. V usage is TRBV28 and J usage is TRBJ2-5, with D perhaps matching TRBD2 (5 bases). This CDR3 comprises 15 residues. Germline lookup yields CDR1 MDHEN and CDR2 SYDVKM. Trimming took 5 bases from V and 2 from J, leaving 15 bases between them. In DNA form, the CDR3 reads TGTGCCAGCAGTCCTCCACTAGGCGAGCAAGAGACCCAGTACTTC. Protein product: CASSPPLGEQETQYF. Combining the CDR3 with reference TRBV28 and TRBJ2-5 gives the whole variable domain DVKVTQSSRYLVKRTGEKVFLECVQDMDHENMFWYRQDPGLGLRLIYFSYDVKMKEKGDIPEGYSVSREKKERFSLILESASTNQTSMYLCASSPPLGEQETQYFGPGTRLLVL.

This chain uses TRBV30 with TRBJ1-1; 7 bases align to TRBD1. CDR1 is GTSNPN, CDR2 SVGIG, per germline (reference sequence). The V and J ends lost 2 bases and 5 bases, in that order; junction bases with no gene match: 8. The CDR3 contains 14 residues. Here the CDR3 DNA reads TGTGCCTGGAGTTCCCTTACAGGGGAGACTGAAGCTTTCTTT. It yields the protein CAWSSLTGETEAFF.

In its sample, this clonotype was seen many times. The rearrangement links TRBV29-1 to TRBJ2-3; D assignment may be TRBD1 or TRBD2 (6 bases each). Trimming removed 8 bases from V and 7 bases from J, with 22 bases in between. The CDR3 totals 14 residues. Germline V gene lookup returns CDR1 SQVTM and CDR2 ANQGSEA. CDR3 amino acids: CSLPLGGALHTQYF. As DNA, the CDR3 is TGCAGCCTCCCGTTGGGGGGCGCATTACATACGCAGTATTTT.

This clonotype was detected many times. CDR3 in amino acids: CSVEGGLYPYEQYF. CDR3 nucleotides: TGCAGCGTTGAGGGGGGACTGTATCCCTACGAGCAGTACTTC. The chain recombines TRBV29-1 with TRBJ2-7; weak D call: TRBD2 (6 bases). Per the germline V gene, CDR1 is SQVTM and CDR2 is ANQGSEA. The V and J ends lost 3 bases and 2 bases respectively, with 14 bases between them. CDR3 size: 14 residues.

J is TRBJ2-3 and V is TRBV3-1; D remains ambiguous. Germline-derived CDR1 and CDR2 are LGHDT and YNNKEL (reference sequence). The V end was cut by 5 bases, the J end by 1 base, with 19 bases between. The CDR3 is 17 amino acids. The CDR3 sequence: CASSAQPGLHGTDTQYF. The CDR3 DNA reads TGTGCCAGCAGCGCACAGCCGGGCCTACACGGCACAGATACGCAGTATTTT.

The chain employs TRBV4-2 and TRBJ2-1; D uncertain. V shed 0 bases and J shed 3 bases, with 3 bases lying between them. The CDR3 loop spans 13 amino acids. CDR1 is LGHNA and CDR2 is YNFKEQ in the germline V gene. Written as DNA, the CDR3 is TGTGCCAGCAGCCAAGACGGCTACAATGAGCAGTTCTTC. It translates to CASSQDGYNEQFF.

The J gene is TRBJ2-7, the V gene TRBV28; D unresolved. The V gene's germline CDR1 is MDHEN and CDR2 SYDVKM. V shed 4 bases and J shed 4 bases, with 14 bases lying between them. The CDR3 is 14 residues long. The CDR3 sequence: CASSSGQMLYEQYF. The CDR3 region has the DNA TGTGCCAGCAGTTCCGGGCAGATGCTATACGAGCAGTACTTC.

This clonotype has a handful of counts. V usage is TRBV11-2 and J usage is TRBJ2-1; 7 bases match TRBD2. The V segment lost 6 bases and the J segment 7 bases; nucleotides outside the gene matches: 12. From germline, CDR1 is SGHAT and CDR2 FQNNGV. The CDR3 length is 15 residues. CDR3 sequence reads: CASRGGRRQANEQFF. The CDR3 DNA reads as TGTGCCAGCAGGGGGGGGAGGAGACAAGCGAATGAGCAGTTCTTC.

This chain connects TRBV29-1 to TRBJ2-6, with TRBD2 as a possible D gene (5 bases). The CDR3 consists of 13 residues. V was cut by 6 bases and J by 0 bases, with 6 bases left in between. From germline, CDR1 is SQVTM and CDR2 ANQGSEA. CDR3 loop: CSVGNSGANVLTF. Written as DNA, the CDR3 is TGCAGCGTCGGGAACTCTGGGGCCAACGTCCTGACTTTC. Combining the CDR3 with reference TRBV29-1 and TRBJ2-6 gives the whole variable domain SAVISQKPSRDICQRGTSLTIQCQVDSQVTMMFWYRQQPGQSLTLIATANQGSEATYESGFVIDKFPISRPNLTFSTLTVSNMSPEDSSIYLCSVGNSGANVLTFGAGSRLTVL.

This clonotype was seen only a few times. The rearrangement joins TRBV3-1 to TRBJ2-3; D is undetermined. CDR1 is LGHDT, CDR2 YNNKEL, per germline (reference sequence). CDR3 length: 15 amino acids. V was cut by 1 base and J by 2 bases, with 10 bases left in between. CDR3 DNA sequence: TGTGCCAGCAGCCAAGCATTGGCGATCACAGATACGCAGTATTTT. It is translated as CASSQALAITDTQYF.

J is TRBJ2-7 and V is TRBV6-2 or TRBV6-3; 7 bases align to TRBD1. Trimming at V came to 8 bases and at J to 2 bases, leaving 6 bases not matched to a gene. This CDR3 region has 13 residues. CDR1 and CDR2 (germline): MNHEY, SVGEGT. CDR3 nucleotide sequence: TGTGCCAGCGGGGAAGGGGGCCCCTACGAGCAGTACTTC. Encoded protein: CASGEGGPYEQYF.

The sample holds a few counts of this clonotype. This sequence joins TRBV28 and TRBJ1-2; D is ambiguous. The germline V gene encodes CDR1 MDHEN and CDR2 SYDVKM. The germline V and J ends were trimmed by 6 bases and 4 bases, with 6 bases remaining between them. The CDR3 runs to 11 residues. The DNA for the CDR3 is TGTGCCAGCAGCTCTACCTATGGCTACACCTTC. The encoded protein is CASSSTYGYTF.